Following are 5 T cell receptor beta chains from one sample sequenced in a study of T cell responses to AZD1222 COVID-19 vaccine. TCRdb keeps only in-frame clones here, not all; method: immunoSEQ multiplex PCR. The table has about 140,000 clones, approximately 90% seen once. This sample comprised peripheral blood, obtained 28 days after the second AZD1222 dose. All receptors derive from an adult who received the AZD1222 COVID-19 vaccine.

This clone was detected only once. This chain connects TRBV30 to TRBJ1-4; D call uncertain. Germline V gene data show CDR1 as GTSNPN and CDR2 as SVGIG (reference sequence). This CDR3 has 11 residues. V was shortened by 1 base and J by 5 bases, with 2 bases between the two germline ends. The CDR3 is CAWSGNEKLFF. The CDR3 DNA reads TGTGCCTGGAGTGGAAATGAAAAACTGTTTTTT. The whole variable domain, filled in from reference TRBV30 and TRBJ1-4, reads SQTIHQWPATLVQPVGSPLSLECTVEGTSNPNLYWYRQAAGRGLQLLFYSVGIGQISSEVPQNLSASRPQDRQFILSSKKLLLSDSGFYLCAWSGNEKLFFGSGTQLSVL.

CDR3 in amino acids: CASRISGGVAYNEQFF. DNA for the CDR3: TGTGCCAGCAGGATTAGCGGGGGGGTAGCTTACAATGAGCAGTTCTTC. The V gene is TRBV28, the J gene TRBJ2-1; 11 bases line up with TRBD2. The CDR3 is 16 residues long. The germline CDR1 and CDR2 sequences are MDHEN and SYDVKM. The V and J ends lost 6 bases and 4 bases, in that order; junction bases with no gene match: 8. Together with reference TRBV28 and TRBJ2-1, the CDR3 gives the full variable domain: DVKVTQSSRYLVKRTGEKVFLECVQDMDHENMFWYRQDPGLGLRLIYFSYDVKMKEKGDIPEGYSVSREKKERFSLILESASTNQTSMYLCASRISGGVAYNEQFFGPGTRLTVL.

The chain's CDR3 is CATNLGNTEAFF. CDR3 nucleotide sequence: TGTGCCACGAACTTAGGGAACACTGAAGCTTTCTTT. This chain uses TRBV28 with TRBJ1-1; no clear D gene. Trimming pared 10 bases from V and 1 base from J, leaving 10 bases between. This CDR3 has 12 residues. Germline values: CDR1 MDHEN, CDR2 SYDVKM.

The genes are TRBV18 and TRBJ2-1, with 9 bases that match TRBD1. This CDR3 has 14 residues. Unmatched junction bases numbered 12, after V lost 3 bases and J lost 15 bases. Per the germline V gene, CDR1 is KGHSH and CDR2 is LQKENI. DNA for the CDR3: TGTGCCAGCTCACCGTGGACAGGGGACGATCGGCGGTTCTTC. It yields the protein CASSPWTGDDRRFF.

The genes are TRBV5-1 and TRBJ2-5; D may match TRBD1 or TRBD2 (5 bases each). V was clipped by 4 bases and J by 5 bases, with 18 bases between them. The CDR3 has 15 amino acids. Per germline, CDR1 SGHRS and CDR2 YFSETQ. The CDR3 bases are TGCGCCAGCAGCCCGGCGGCAGGGAGTACGGAGACCCAGTACTTC. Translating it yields CASSPAAGSTETQYF. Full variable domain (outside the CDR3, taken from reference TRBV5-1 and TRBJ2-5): KAGVTQTPRYLIKTRGQQVTLSCSPISGHRSVSWYQQTPGQGLQFLFEYFSETQRNKGNFPGRFSGRQFSNSRSEMNVSTLELGDSALYLCASSPAAGSTETQYFGPGTRLLVL.